This T cell receptor (beta chain) was obtained from a study of shared clonotypes between healthy human individuals. Study outcomes and limitations: The study found lower generation probabilities in non-shared clonotypes than in those shared by all four donors.

On this clone itself: The antigen is not known.

Data came from immunoSEQ multiplex PCR; TCRdb stores just in-frame clones and leaves some out. The sample records approximately 1.4 million clones, 98% being singletons. Trimming shortened V by 2 bases and J by 5 bases, and 9 bases separated the two germline ends. There are 13 residues in the CDR3. From germline, CDR1 is MNHEY and CDR2 SMNVEV (reference sequence). The chain joins TRBV27 to TRBJ1-2; D remains ambiguous. The sample comprised naive CD4+ T cells sorted from blood. Subset defined: CD45RA+ positively selected. This TCR derives from a young man in good health. The chain's CDR3 is CASSLGVGYGYTF. The CDR3 DNA reads TGTGCCAGCAGTTTAGGGGTAGGGTATGGCTACACCTTC.